Listed below are T cell receptor beta chains from one sample, sequenced in a study of CD8+ T cells in alopecia areata. Profiling relied on immunoSEQ multiplex PCR, and the TCRdb table lists in-frame clones only, not all of them. The sample gives roughly 46,000 clones, about three fifths of which show up once; 20% to 25% is in the top ten. The starting material was CD8+ T cells sorted from blood, obtained at week 4, from a patient treated with tofacitinib. Every receptor here comes from a human donor with alopecia areata. The CDR3 runs from the conserved cysteine through the conserved F or W. A D gene is named only where the DNA matches it firmly. The size entry is marked missing in some rows and otherwise reads once, few, many or a size class.

NA,NA,TRBJ2-3,TRBV27,TGTGCCAGCAGTTTATCACGGGTAGTGGCAGATACGCAGTATTTT,CASSLSRVVADTQYF
NA,NA,TRBJ1-6,TRBV9,TGTGCCAGCAGCGTAGAGAATTCACCCCTCCACTTT,CASSVENSPLHF
NA,NA,TRBJ1-1,TRBV7-2,TGTGCCAGCAGCTTAGGCAGATTTCCTGAAGCTTTCTTT,CASSLGRFPEAFF
NA,NA,TRBJ2-5,TRBV7-7,TGTGCCAGCAGCCCCCGGGAGAGAATACAAGAGACCCAGTACTTC,CASSPRERIQETQYF
NA,NA,TRBJ1-2,TRBV12-5,TGTGCTAGTGGTTACGGGGGGTATGGCTACACCTTC,CASGYGGYGYTF
few,TRBD1,TRBJ2-6,TRBV19,TGTGCCAGTAGTCCGGGACAGGACCCACTAGGTGGGGCCAACGTCCTGACTTTC,CASSPGQDPLGGANVLTF
few,NA,TRBJ1-5,TRBV5-5,TGTGCCAGCAGCTCACAGGGCAATAGCAATCAGCCCCAGCATTTT,CASSSQGNSNQPQHF
few,NA,TRBJ2-6,TRBV29-1,TGCAGCGTTGCGGGACAAAATCCTTCTGGGGCCAACGTCCTGACTTTC,CSVAGQNPSGANVLTF
few,TRBD2,TRBJ2-3,TRBV2,TGTGCCAGCTCACGGACTAGCAGCCCCCCAGATACGCAGTATTTT,CASSRTSSPPDTQYF
NA,NA,TRBJ2-7,TRBV7-9,TGTGCCAGCAGCGCCAGAGTCTCCTACGAGCAGTACTTC,CASSARVSYEQYF
NA,TRBD2,TRBJ2-1,TRBV29-1,TGCAGCGTTGAAGTTAGCGGGGACGAGCAGTTCTTC,CSVEVSGDEQFF
few,NA,TRBJ2-3,TRBV29-1,TGCAGCGGGGGAACAGATACGCAGTATTTT,CSGGTDTQYF
NA,TRBD1,TRBJ2-2,TRBV29-1,TGCAGCTTTATTCCGGAGTGGGGACAGGGTCATACCGGGGAGCTGTTTTTT,CSFIPEWGQGHTGELFF
NA,TRBD2,TRBJ2-3,TRBV30,TGTGCCTGGACTAGCGGGGGGGCTTTGGATACGCAGTATTTT,CAWTSGGALDTQYF
NA,NA,TRBJ2-1,TRBV11-2,TGTGCCAGCAGCTCCACCAAAGGACCCTACAATGAGCAGTTCTTC,CASSSTKGPYNEQFF
NA,NA,TRBJ1-5,TRBV4-1,TGCGCCAGCAGCCAAGGAAATCAGCCCCAGCATTTT,CASSQGNQPQHF
NA,NA,TRBJ2-6,TRBV10-3,TGTGCCATCAGTGAGTCTACCTTGGGGCTCTCTGGGGCCAACGTCCTGACTTTC,CAISESTLGLSGANVLTF
once,TRBD1,TRBJ2-3,TRBV23-1,TGCGCCAGCAGTCATGAGGGACAGGGTATTGTCGATACGCAGTATTTT,CASSHEGQGIVDTQYF
NA,NA,TRBJ2-1,TRBV4-3,TGCGCCAGCAGCCAATCGACAATCAATGAGCAGTTCTTC,CASSQSTINEQFF
few,TRBD1,TRBJ1-2,TRBV29-1,TGCAGCGTTGGAAAGGGACAGGGGAAAGGCTACACCTTC,CSVGKGQGKGYTF
NA,NA,TRBJ2-2,TRBV27,TGTGCCAGCAGTTTAATTGTGGACGGGGAGCTGTTTTTT,CASSLIVDGELFF
NA,NA,TRBJ2-1,TRBV30,TGTGCCTGGAGTGTTGGAGGACATGAGCAGTTCTTC,CAWSVGGHEQFF
NA,NA,TRBJ1-2,TRBV29-1,TGCAGCGTTGTGACAGAACCCTATGGCTACACCTTC,CSVVTEPYGYTF
NA,NA,TRBJ1-2,TRBV29-1,TGCAGCGTTGAAGGCCCGAGTCCCGACTTGGCGGACTATGGCTACACCTTC,CSVEGPSPDLADYGYTF
NA,TRBD1,TRBJ1-2,TRBV15,TGTGCCACCAGCACTAACAGGGGAGACTATGGCTACACCTTC,CATSTNRGDYGYTF
NA,TRBD2,TRBJ2-7,TRBV7-2,TGTGCCAGCAGCGAGACCCCTAGCGGCGTCTACGAGCAGTACTTC,CASSETPSGVYEQYF
NA,TRBD2,TRBJ2-5,TRBV14,TGTGCCAGCAGCCCTCTAGCGGGTGGGCGGCAAGAGACCCAGTACTTC,CASSPLAGGRQETQYF
few,TRBD2,TRBJ2-1,TRBV19,TGTGCCAGTAGTATAAAAGCGGGGTACAATGAGCAGTTCTTC,CASSIKAGYNEQFF
NA,NA,TRBJ1-1,TRBV30,TGTGCCTGGACCAGGGCCAACACTGAAGCTTTCTTT,CAWTRANTEAFF
NA,NA,TRBJ1-3,TRBV29-1,TGCAGCGTTGAAGATCCCCCCTCTGGAAACACCATATATTTT,CSVEDPPSGNTIYF
NA,TRBD1,TRBJ1-2,TRBV9,TGTGCCAGCAGCCCGCCGGGACAGGGCATTAACTATGGCTACACCTTC,CASSPPGQGINYGYTF
NA,TRBD1,TRBJ2-7,TRBV6-5,TGTGCCAGCGGGACAGGGTTTTTGAATGAGCAGTACTTC,CASGTGFLNEQYF
NA,TRBD1,TRBJ1-1,TRBV4-3,TGCGCCAGCAGCCCGAATAACAGGGGTGGGGACACTGAAGCTTTCTTT,CASSPNNRGGDTEAFF
NA,TRBD1,TRBJ2-7,TRBV4-3,TGCGCCAGCAGCCAAGGAAAGGGACAGGGGTACGAGCAGTACTTC,CASSQGKGQGYEQYF
NA,TRBD1,TRBJ2-7,TRBV29-1,TGCAGCGTTGAAGGTGGACAGGAAACCTACGAGCAGTACTTC,CSVEGGQETYEQYF
NA,TRBD1,TRBJ2-6,TRBV29-1,TGCAGCGTTGAGATGGTTGGGACAGGGGATTCGTCTGGGGCCAACGTCCTGACTTTC,CSVEMVGTGDSSGANVLTF
NA,NA,TRBJ1-1,TRBV12-5,TGTGCTAGTGGTTTGGCAGGTATTGAAGCTTTCTTT,CASGLAGIEAFF
NA,NA,TRBJ1-1,TRBV4-3,TGCGCCAGCAGCCTCTCTTCACGGGGGGCGATGAACACTGAAGCTTTCTTT,CASSLSSRGAMNTEAFF
NA,NA,TRBJ1-2,TRBV29-1,TGCAGCGTTGAAGAGGGGCGCGAAGAAAACTATGGCTACACCTTC,CSVEEGREENYGYTF
NA,NA,TRBJ1-2,TRBV4-1,TGCGCCAGCAGCCAAGATGGTAGGGGTGGCTACACCTTC,CASSQDGRGGYTF
NA,NA,TRBJ2-2,TRBV9,TGTGCCAGTACGGACCGGGGAGGCACCGGGGAGCTGTTTTTT,CASTDRGGTGELFF
few,NA,TRBJ2-7,TRBV7-9,TGTGCCAGCAGCCTGGGACGGATATACGAGCAGTACTTC,CASSLGRIYEQYF
NA,NA,TRBJ1-1,TRBV30,TGTGCCTGGAGTGGGAGATTTGAAGCTTTCTTT,CAWSGRFEAFF
NA,NA,TRBJ2-1,TRBV5-1,TGCGCCAGCCGGGGCGGGGGCGGATACAATGAGCAGTTCTTC,CASRGGGGYNEQFF
NA,NA,TRBJ2-7,TRBV13,TGTGCCAGCAGCTTAGTGGGCAGGGGATATTCCTACGAGCAGTACTTC,CASSLVGRGYSYEQYF
once,TRBD2,TRBJ2-5,TRBV2,TGTGCCAGCAGTTTCCGGACTAGCGGGGGGAACCAAGAGACCCAGTACTTC,CASSFRTSGGNQETQYF
NA,TRBD2,TRBJ2-1,TRBV29-1,TGCAGCGTTGAGACTAGCGGGGGCACCTCCTACAATGAGCAGTTCTTC,CSVETSGGTSYNEQFF
NA,NA,TRBJ2-3,TRBV4-1,TGCGCCAGCAGCCAGAACCGGGACCCAAGGTTACCCCCTAGCACAGATACGCAGTATTTT,CASSQNRDPRLPPSTDTQYF
NA,NA,TRBJ2-3,TRBV7-6,TGTGCCAGCAGCTTGCGGCGTACCGTGACAGATACGCAGTATTTT,CASSLRRTVTDTQYF
once,TRBD1,TRBJ1-5,TRBV5-1,TGCGCCAGCAGTTCGATGGGACAGGGAGGGGAGCCCCAGCATTTT,CASSSMGQGGEPQHF
NA,NA,TRBJ2-7,TRBV11-2,TGTGCCAGCAGCTTATTAACAAGCTCCTACGAGCAGTACTTC,CASSLLTSSYEQYF